These 22 T cell receptor beta chains were all obtained from the same sample, sequenced in a study of blood T cell repertoires in COVID-19. Sequencing used immunoSEQ multiplex PCR; TCRdb keeps in-frame clones, though not all of them. The data hold 300,000 to 350,000 clones, with approximately 83% observed a single time. The sample taken for sequencing was PBMCs or T cells enriched from blood (not recorded which). The source of these receptors is a woman aged 40 to 50 with acute COVID-19.

This clone appeared a few times. The chain uses TRBV2 and TRBJ1-2; weak D call: TRBD1 (5 bases). In germline, CDR1 is SNHLY, CDR2 FYNNEI. This CDR3 is built from 13 residues. The V and J ends lost 3 bases and 5 bases respectively, with 10 bases between them. This CDR3 reads CASSDGGVYGYTF. Written as DNA, the CDR3 is TGTGCCAGCAGTGATGGAGGGGTTTATGGCTACACCTTC. The full variable domain, rest sourced from reference TRBV2 and TRBJ1-2, is EPEVTQTPSHQVTQMGQEVILRCVPISNHLYFYWYRQILGQKVEFLVSFYNNEISEKSEIFDDQFSVERPDGSNFTLKIRSTKLEDSAMYFCASSDGGVYGYTFGSGTRLTVV.

The rearrangement uses TRBV3-1 (or the pseudogene TRBV3-2) and TRBJ1-1; 7 nucleotides align to TRBD1. V was clipped by 4 bases and J by 1 base; unmatched bases: 6. CDR1 and CDR2 (germline): LGHDT, YNNKEL (reference sequence). The CDR3 is made up of 15 amino acids. Written as DNA, the CDR3 is TGTGCCAGCAGCCGACCCGGGACAGAGAACACTGAAGCTTTCTTT. Its translation is CASSRPGTENTEAFF.

The chain recombines TRBV28 with TRBJ1-5, with no clear D. Deletions cut 6 bases from V and 3 bases from J, with 6 bases between. The CDR3 consists of 12 residues. Germline V gene data show CDR1 as MDHEN and CDR2 as SYDVKM. CDR3 protein: CASSLPNQPQHF. As DNA, the CDR3 is TGTGCCAGCAGCCTACCCAATCAGCCCCAGCATTTT. The full variable domain, with the rest looked up from reference TRBV28 and TRBJ1-5, is DVKVTQSSRYLVKRTGEKVFLECVQDMDHENMFWYRQDPGLGLRLIYFSYDVKMKEKGDIPEGYSVSREKKERFSLILESASTNQTSMYLCASSLPNQPQHFGDGTRLSIL.

This clone was observed once. The J gene is TRBJ2-7, the V gene TRBV15; D is possibly TRBD1 (5 bases). Per the germline V gene, CDR1 is LNHNV and CDR2 is YYDKDF (reference sequence). The length of the CDR3 is 14 residues. The V and J ends lost 5 bases and 3 bases respectively, with 14 bases between them. CDR3 bases: TGTGCCACCAGCTCAGGGTACGGAAACTACGAGCAGTACTTC. Amino acid sequence: CATSSGYGNYEQYF.

This clone was recorded only once. CDR3 nucleotide sequence: TGTGCCAGCAGTTTGTCCCACGGACAGCGGGCTTTCTTT. Translating gives CASSLSHGQRAFF. The rearrangement uses TRBV28 and TRBJ1-1, with D perhaps TRBD1 (6 bases). The CDR3 spans 13 residues. Germline lookup yields CDR1 MDHEN and CDR2 SYDVKM. Trimming shortened V by 3 bases and J by 11 bases, and 16 bases separated the two germline ends.

The chain links TRBV28 to TRBJ2-5; D is perhaps TRBD2 (6 bases). This CDR3 comprises 16 residues. The V gene's germline CDR1 is MDHEN and CDR2 SYDVKM. The germline V and J ends were trimmed by 2 bases and 3 bases, with 16 bases remaining between them. The CDR3 coding sequence is TGTGCCAGCAGTTTAAATTTGCTAGCGATAAAAGAGACCCAGTACTTC. Protein product: CASSLNLLAIKETQYF.

This clone occurred once. This chain uses TRBV21-1 with TRBJ1-1. TRBV21-1 is noted as a pseudogene. The CDR3 length is 13 residues. The CDR3: CASSKSRNTEAFF. The CDR3 bases are TGTGCCAGCAGCAAAAGTAGGAACACTGAAGCTTTCTTT.

The rearrangement links TRBV19 to TRBJ2-1; 7 positions agree with TRBD2. CDR3 length: 15 amino acids. The germline CDR1 and CDR2 sequences are LNHDA and SQIVND (reference sequence). V lost 10 bases, J lost 9 bases, and 18 bases stayed unmatched. CDR3 in amino acids: CATQRFGLDYGEQFF. Here the CDR3 DNA reads TGTGCCACACAACGCTTCGGACTAGATTATGGTGAGCAGTTCTTC.

This clone has just one count. The rearrangement links TRBV5-1 to TRBJ2-3; D perhaps matches TRBD2 (5 bases). CDR1 SGHRS and CDR2 YFSETQ come from the germline V gene. V was shortened by 0 bases and J by 7 bases, with 9 bases between the two germline ends. This CDR3 contains 13 residues. The CDR3 sequence is CASSLGELNTQYF. In nucleotides, the CDR3 is TGCGCCAGCAGCTTGGGGGAGTTAAATACGCAGTATTTT. Full variable domain (missing parts from reference TRBV5-1 and TRBJ2-3): KAGVTQTPRYLIKTRGQQVTLSCSPISGHRSVSWYQQTPGQGLQFLFEYFSETQRNKGNFPGRFSGRQFSNSRSEMNVSTLELGDSALYLCASSLGELNTQYFGPGTRLTVL.

V usage is TRBV9 and J usage is TRBJ2-3, with 7 nucleotides matching TRBD2. CDR1 is SGDLS and CDR2 is YYNGEE in the germline V gene. This CDR3 region has 16 residues. J gave up 2 bases and V 0 bases, and 6 bases lay outside the gene matches. The CDR3 nucleotides read TGTGCCAGCAGCGTAGTGTGGGACTACTCCACAGATACGCAGTATTTT. Its translation: CASSVVWDYSTDTQYF.

This chain uses TRBV27 with TRBJ1-6, with D hard to call. The V end lost 8 bases, the J end lost 10 bases, and 18 bases lay between the germline ends. Per germline, CDR1 MNHEY and CDR2 SMNVEV (reference sequence). This CDR3 region has 14 residues. The CDR3 DNA follows: TGTGCCAGCTCGAGAGGAGAGTCCGGATCACCCCTCCACTTT. Translated: CASSRGESGSPLHF.

The chain recombines TRBV7-9 with TRBJ2-3; no definite D call. The CDR3 totals 16 residues. Trimming took 1 base from V and 0 from J, leaving 11 bases between them. Germline V gene data show CDR1 as SEHNR and CDR2 as FQNEAQ (reference sequence). This chain's CDR3 is CASSLVGETSTDTQYF. CDR3 bases: TGTGCCAGCAGCTTAGTTGGAGAAACTAGCACAGATACGCAGTATTTT.

The chain links TRBV4-3 to TRBJ1-1; perhaps TRBD1 as D (5 bases). Trimming took off 4 bases at V and 4 bases at J, with 16 bases between the two ends. Per germline, CDR1 LGHNA and CDR2 YSLEER. The length of the CDR3 is 15 residues. The CDR3 reads CASSPFMSGATEAFF. The DNA of the CDR3 is TGCGCCAGCAGCCCCTTCATGTCTGGGGCCACTGAAGCTTTCTTT.

The gene calls are TRBV2 and TRBJ1-3; D ambiguous. Germline V CDR1 and CDR2: SNHLY, FYNNEI. V lost 4 bases and J 4 bases, leaving 8 bases between the germline ends. The CDR3 extends over 13 amino acids. Here the CDR3 DNA reads TGTGCCAGCAGTGGACAATCGGGAAACACCATATATTTT. This gives the protein CASSGQSGNTIYF.

V is TRBV6-2 or TRBV6-3 and J is TRBJ2-5; 7 bases fit TRBD1. Germline CDR1 is MNHEY and CDR2 is SVGEGT. Losses at the gene ends were 2 bases for V and 2 bases for J; bases not matched to a gene: 8. This CDR3 has 16 amino acids. DNA for the CDR3: TGTGCCAGCAGTTACCCGACAGGGTCCCTTCAAGAGACCCAGTACTTC. The encoded protein is CASSYPTGSLQETQYF.

This clone was seen only a few times. V gene TRBV7-2 combines with J gene TRBJ1-5; possible D gene TRBD1, 5 bases. This CDR3 region has 14 residues. Germline CDR1 reads SGHTA; CDR2 reads FQGNSA. V shed 3 bases and J shed 3 bases, with 9 bases lying between them. The CDR3 coding sequence is TGTGCCAGCAGCTTCGGGACTTTCAATCAGCCCCAGCATTTT. The encoded protein is CASSFGTFNQPQHF.

Remarks on this clone: Germline and junction disagree at one end, which may indicate a read error. The chain uses TRBV9 and TRBJ2-3; TRBD1 might be the D (6 bases). The CDR3 is made up of 13 amino acids. Germline loops: CDR1 SGDLS, CDR2 YYNGEE. Here the CDR3 DNA reads TGTGCCAGCAGCGTAGATAGGACAGAGACGCAGTATTTT. This sequence encodes CASSVDRTETQYF.

V and J are TRBV25-1 and TRBJ2-7, with TRBD1 matching 12 bases. The junction had 9 bases not matched to a gene; V was cut back by 6 bases and J by 3 bases. The germline gives CDR1 MGHDK, CDR2 SYGVNS. This CDR3 is built from 16 residues. In DNA, the CDR3 is TGTGCCAGCAGCGGAAGGGGACAGGGGGCTTTCTACGAGCAGTACTTC. This encodes CASSGRGQGAFYEQYF.

J is TRBJ2-7 and V is TRBV13; 8 bases line up with TRBD1. This CDR3 is built from 14 residues. Per the germline V gene, CDR1 is PRHDT and CDR2 is FYEKMQ (reference sequence). J was trimmed by 3 bases and V by 5 bases; bases with no gene match: 6. CDR3 amino acids: CASSRQGRNYEQYF. In DNA, the CDR3 is TGTGCCAGCAGCCGACAGGGGCGGAACTACGAGCAGTACTTC.

This clone has just one count. This rearrangement joins TRBV7-2 to TRBJ2-1, with 10 bases aligning to TRBD2. The germline gives CDR1 SGHTA, CDR2 FQGNSA. CDR3 length: 17 amino acids. With V trimmed by 5 bases and J by 1 base, 8 bases remained unmatched. CDR3 nucleotides: TGTGCCAGCAGCCAACTAGCGGGATTCGGTTCCTACAATGAGCAGTTCTTC. Translated: CASSQLAGFGSYNEQFF.

This chain uses TRBV19 with TRBJ1-5; 7 positions agree with TRBD1. CDR1 and CDR2 from the germline V gene are LNHDA and SQIVND (reference sequence). V trimming: 3 bases; J trimming: 6 bases; junction bases outside the gene matches: 11. CDR3 length equals 16 residues. Here the CDR3 DNA reads TGTGCCAGTAGTATGGCCGACAGGGCCTGGAGTCAGCCCCAGCATTTT. As protein: CASSMADRAWSQPQHF.

The chain recombines TRBV12-3 or TRBV12-4 with TRBJ1-2; D remains unclear. V dropped 3 bases and J dropped 6 bases, with 11 bases sitting between them. The CDR3 has 13 residues. The DNA of the CDR3 is TGTGCCAGCAGTTTGAGGATCGTAAATGGCTACACCTTC. Residues: CASSLRIVNGYTF.